The 11 T cell receptor beta chains listed next were all sequenced from one sample in a study of blood T cells in healthy people across ages. A J-beta primer mix and a sample-barcoded 5' primer were used in a second PCR of roughly 7 to 12 cycles. TCRdb re-called the 5' RACE reads with MiXCR, one entry per CDR3 protein. Of 700,000 to 950,000 distinct CDR3 sequences in the sample, more than 45% were seen once. Sequenced: blood. These receptors were obtained from a man younger than 45 in good health.

This clonotype was detected only once. The chain joins TRBV7-2 to TRBJ2-3, with a tentative D call TRBD1 (6 bases). This CDR3 has 14 amino acids. V was pared by 7 bases and J by 3 bases, with 14 bases between. The germline V gene has CDR1 SGHTA and CDR2 FQGNSA. The CDR3 bases are TGTGCCAGCATCCAGGGGCCCCGGACAGATACGCAGTATTTT. It yields the protein CASIQGPRTDTQYF. Variable domain in full (rest from reference TRBV7-2 and TRBJ2-3): GAGVSQSPSNKVTEKGKDVELRCDPISGHTALYWYRQSLGQGLEFLIYFQGNSAPDKSGLPSDRFSAERTGGSVSTLTIQRTQQEDSAVYLCASIQGPRTDTQYFGPGTRLTVL.

The chain joins TRBV12-5 to TRBJ2-5; D remains ambiguous. Judging by the DNA end, TRBJ2-7 fits better; the J call may be wrong. The CDR3 is 14 residues long. CDR1 is LGHNT, CDR2 FRNRAP, per germline. CDR3 region: CASGSDQDGYEQYF. CDR3 DNA: TGTGCTAGTGGTTCTGACCAGGACGGCTACGAGCAGTACTTC.

V and J are TRBV20-1 and TRBJ1-4; 7 bases fit TRBD1. Trimming at V came to 4 bases and at J to 3 bases, leaving 2 bases not matched to a gene. The germline gives CDR1 DFQATT, CDR2 SNEGSKA (reference sequence). This CDR3 spans 13 amino acids. This CDR3 reads CSAKGAANEKLFF. The CDR3 coding sequence is TGCAGTGCTAAGGGGGCAGCTAATGAAAAACTGTTTTTT.

J is TRBJ1-5 and V is TRBV7-2, with D hard to call. V lost 1 base, J lost 8 bases, and 6 bases lay in between. Germline V lookup: CDR1 SGHTA, CDR2 FQGNSA. The CDR3 loop spans 12 amino acids. The CDR3 sequence is CASSLDSEPQHF. In DNA form, the CDR3 reads TGTGCCAGCAGCTTAGATAGTGAGCCCCAGCATTTT.

The J gene is TRBJ1-1, the V gene TRBV12-3 or TRBV12-4; D uncertain. The V end lost 2 bases, the J end lost 6 bases, and 10 bases lay between the germline ends. The length of the CDR3 is 13 residues. For the CDR3, the DNA is TGTGCCAGCAGTTTAACGCTATCCGCTGAAGCTTTCTTT. Its protein product is CASSLTLSAEAFF.

This clonotype was detected only once. The rearrangement joins TRBV4-3 to TRBJ2-7; 10 nucleotides line up with TRBD2. This CDR3 contains 17 residues. After removal of 0 bases from V and 0 bases from J, the junction contained 5 bases not matched to a gene. The germline V gene has CDR1 LGHNA and CDR2 YSLEER. The CDR3 protein is CASSQDLTSGTSYEQYF. The DNA for the CDR3 is TGCGCCAGCAGCCAAGATCTAACTAGCGGGACCTCCTACGAGCAGTACTTC.

This clonotype was seen only a few times. The chain combines TRBV7-8 with TRBJ2-7, with D perhaps being TRBD1 or TRBD2 (5 bases each). CDR3 length: 15 residues. Germline CDR1 SGHVS, CDR2 FQNEAQ. V was trimmed by 10 bases and J by 1 base, leaving 20 bases between them. This chain's CDR3 is CATTVGRGESYEQYF. Written as DNA, the CDR3 is TGTGCCACTACGGTAGGGAGAGGGGAATCCTACGAGCAGTACTTC.

The chain is built from TRBV27 and TRBJ2-7, with D uncertain. Germline assignment: CDR1 MNHEY and CDR2 SMNVEV (reference sequence). The V end was cut by 4 bases, the J end by 3 bases, with 13 bases between. The CDR3 has 14 residues. For the CDR3, the DNA is TGTGCCAGCAGTTCCGAAGATAGGATCTACGAGCAGTACTTC. This translates into CASSSEDRIYEQYF.

V gene TRBV7-2 combines with J gene TRBJ1-2, with 8 nucleotides matching TRBD1. The CDR3 is made up of 14 amino acids. Looked up from germline, CDR1 is SGHTA and CDR2 is FQGNSA. V was clipped by 6 bases and J by 2 bases; unmatched bases: 5. CDR3 DNA sequence: TGTGCCAGCAGGAGGACAGGGTCCAACTATGGCTACACCTTC. Amino acid sequence: CASRRTGSNYGYTF.

This chain links TRBV3-1 with TRBJ2-7; 9 nucleotides agree with TRBD2. The germline CDR1 and CDR2 sequences are LGHDT and YNNKEL (reference sequence). The length of the CDR3 is 14 residues. After removal of 6 bases from V and 5 bases from J, the junction contained 8 bases not matched to a gene. CDR3 residues: CASRQNSGSDEQYF. The CDR3 DNA reads TGTGCCAGCAGACAGAATAGCGGGAGTGACGAGCAGTACTTC.

This clonotype showed up just a few times. The chain's CDR3 is CSVWTGEEGYTF. Written as DNA, the CDR3 is TGCAGCGTTTGGACAGGGGAGGAGGGCTACACCTTC. The rearrangement joins TRBV29-1 to TRBJ1-2, with 9 bases fitting TRBD1. Per the germline V gene, CDR1 is SQVTM and CDR2 is ANQGSEA. J was trimmed by 8 bases and V by 5 bases; bases with no gene match: 6. This CDR3 is built from 12 residues.